This is a list of T cell receptor beta chains from one sample in a study of shared clonotypes between healthy human individuals. Measured with immunoSEQ multiplex PCR; TCRdb has only the in-frame clones, and not every one. The sample includes approximately 640,000 clones, roughly 70% seen only once; the top ten take about 1.8%. Specimen: memory CD4+ T cells sorted from blood. The origin of the receptors is a woman aged 25 to 39 in good health. Each CDR3 is given without its conserved first and last residue. A D gene is named only where the DNA matches it firmly.

j_gene: TRBJ1-1
v_gene: TRBV18
d_gene: TRBD1
CDR3aa: ASSQQGQEDTEAF

j_gene: TRBJ1-2
v_gene: TRBV2
d_gene: TRBD1
CDR3aa: ASSEGRGQLDYGYT

j_gene: TRBJ2-1
v_gene: TRBV5-1
d_gene: TRBD2
CDR3aa: ASGLAGFYDEQF

j_gene: TRBJ1-5
v_gene: TRBV7-8
d_gene: -
CDR3aa: ASSFFPGAQH

j_gene: TRBJ2-7
v_gene: TRBV7-8
d_gene: -
CDR3aa: ASSSTGSTYEQY

j_gene: TRBJ2-7
v_gene: TRBV30
d_gene: -
CDR3aa: AWTGYSDEQY

j_gene: TRBJ2-3
v_gene: TRBV2
d_gene: TRBD2
CDR3aa: ASKGRETDTQY

j_gene: TRBJ2-3
v_gene: TRBV28
d_gene: TRBD1
CDR3aa: ASSLRKGQGLMDTQY

j_gene: TRBJ1-4
v_gene: TRBV5-8
d_gene: TRBD1
CDR3aa: ASRPGTGGSDEKLF

j_gene: TRBJ1-3
v_gene: TRBV5-1
d_gene: -
CDR3aa: ASSLGTSGNTIY

j_gene: TRBJ2-2
v_gene: TRBV7-9
d_gene: -
CDR3aa: ASSPRSLGELF

j_gene: TRBJ2-2
v_gene: TRBV9
d_gene: -
CDR3aa: ASSVSGLPGELF

j_gene: TRBJ2-3
v_gene: TRBV30
d_gene: -
CDR3aa: AWSAPDTQY

j_gene: TRBJ2-5
v_gene: TRBV28
d_gene: -
CDR3aa: ASSFRGAIETQY

j_gene: TRBJ2-5
v_gene: TRBV2
d_gene: TRBD1
CDR3aa: ASSRQGVGETQY

j_gene: TRBJ2-7
v_gene: TRBV18
d_gene: -
CDR3aa: ASSPVEGWNEQY

j_gene: TRBJ1-3
v_gene: TRBV28
d_gene: TRBD1
CDR3aa: ASSRQGSGNTIY

j_gene: TRBJ2-3
v_gene: TRBV27
d_gene: -
CDR3aa: ASRLTPGGAFTDTQY

j_gene: TRBJ1-2
v_gene: TRBV7-3
d_gene: -
CDR3aa: ASSPGGGTYGYT

j_gene: TRBJ2-5
v_gene: TRBV29-1
d_gene: TRBD2
CDR3aa: SVRGGSETQY

j_gene: TRBJ2-7
v_gene: TRBV4-2
d_gene: -
CDR3aa: ASSQDQGSYEQY

j_gene: TRBJ1-4
v_gene: TRBV5-8
d_gene: TRBD1
CDR3aa: ASSWGTGAREKLF

j_gene: TRBJ1-1
v_gene: TRBV7-2
d_gene: -
CDR3aa: ASSTSIWELATEAF

j_gene: TRBJ2-1
v_gene: TRBV18
d_gene: TRBD2
CDR3aa: ASSRGLADEQF

j_gene: TRBJ1-3
v_gene: TRBV9
d_gene: -
CDR3aa: ASSLGGASRNTIY

j_gene: TRBJ1-2
v_gene: TRBV25-1
d_gene: -
CDR3aa: ASSPPEGPLYGYT

j_gene: TRBJ2-7
v_gene: TRBV5-1
d_gene: TRBD2
CDR3aa: ASSFGGGRNTGEQY

j_gene: TRBJ1-4
v_gene: TRBV5-1
d_gene: -
CDR3aa: ASSLEWVSEKLF

j_gene: TRBJ2-3
v_gene: TRBV5-1
d_gene: -
CDR3aa: ASSLGTTLDTDTQY

j_gene: TRBJ2-5
v_gene: TRBV18
d_gene: TRBD1
CDR3aa: ASSPQGAGETQY

j_gene: TRBJ1-1
v_gene: TRBV19
d_gene: -
CDR3aa: ASSIEVGQGKAF

j_gene: TRBJ2-2
v_gene: TRBV28
d_gene: TRBD1
CDR3aa: ASSSPGQGAGELF

j_gene: TRBJ1-1
v_gene: TRBV28
d_gene: -
CDR3aa: ASSLGGGTEAF

j_gene: TRBJ1-1
v_gene: TRBV28
d_gene: TRBD1
CDR3aa: ASSNDPGQGSEAF

j_gene: TRBJ1-4
v_gene: TRBV27
d_gene: TRBD1
CDR3aa: ASAKGALPQGNEKLF

j_gene: TRBJ2-3
v_gene: TRBV27
d_gene: -
CDR3aa: ASSPWAAPDTQY

j_gene: TRBJ1-4
v_gene: TRBV6-5
d_gene: TRBD1
CDR3aa: ASRDRAANEKLF

j_gene: TRBJ1-1
v_gene: TRBV30
d_gene: TRBD1
CDR3aa: AWSVLGWAQGANTEAF

j_gene: TRBJ2-3
v_gene: TRBV18
d_gene: TRBD1
CDR3aa: ASSPRTGMGTDTQY

j_gene: TRBJ1-1
v_gene: TRBV7-6
d_gene: -
CDR3aa: ASRRGRGAEAF

j_gene: TRBJ1-2
v_gene: TRBV6-1
d_gene: -
CDR3aa: ASFGGGYT

j_gene: TRBJ2-7
v_gene: TRBV19
d_gene: TRBD2
CDR3aa: ASSITSGRREQY

j_gene: TRBJ1-1
v_gene: TRBV4-1
d_gene: -
CDR3aa: ASSQDNVPLAQNTEAF

j_gene: TRBJ2-1
v_gene: TRBV4-2
d_gene: TRBD2
CDR3aa: ASSPTSGSWNEQF

j_gene: TRBJ1-4
v_gene: TRBV19
d_gene: TRBD1
CDR3aa: ASRNTDRGREKLF

j_gene: TRBJ1-5
v_gene: TRBV18
d_gene: -
CDR3aa: ASSPPPGSNQPQH

j_gene: TRBJ2-1
v_gene: TRBV6-5
d_gene: TRBD2
CDR3aa: ATPVRPSGSNEQF

j_gene: TRBJ1-2
v_gene: TRBV5-1
d_gene: TRBD1
CDR3aa: ASSPGTVNGGYT

j_gene: TRBJ2-2
v_gene: TRBV6-5
d_gene: -
CDR3aa: ASSHDRPNTGELF

j_gene: TRBJ2-2
v_gene: TRBV19
d_gene: -
CDR3aa: ASSIALASSGELF

j_gene: TRBJ2-3
v_gene: TRBV19
d_gene: -
CDR3aa: ASTGFFTDTQY

j_gene: TRBJ2-3
v_gene: TRBV28
d_gene: TRBD2
CDR3aa: ASKRTSGRGDTQY

j_gene: TRBJ2-2
v_gene: TRBV10-3
d_gene: -
CDR3aa: AISEPIRDPGELF

j_gene: TRBJ1-4
v_gene: TRBV5-1
d_gene: -
CDR3aa: ASSRGAGETNEKLF